This paragraph reports one T cell receptor beta chain. From germline, CDR1 is MDHEN and CDR2 SYDVKM. The CDR3 length is 14 residues. V was trimmed by 5 bases and J by 0 bases, leaving 11 bases between them. These data originate in a study of cytomegalovirus exposure and HLA in healthy donors. Sequencing was performed with immunoSEQ multiplex PCR; in TCRdb, only in-frame clones are kept and a portion is missing. The sample has approximately 97,000 clones; under 95% are singletons. Sequenced material: PBMCs. This TCR came from a woman in her 30s in good health and CMV-seropositive. The chain joins TRBV28 to TRBJ2-7; D perhaps matches TRBD1 (6 bases). The CDR3 sequence: CASSTTGPSYEQYF. The DNA for the CDR3 is TGTGCCAGCAGTACCACAGGGCCCTCCTACGAGCAGTACTTC.